This T cell receptor (beta chain) was obtained from a study of graft-versus-host responses after intestinal transplantation. Study at large: Tacrolimus and steroids were given for around 3 years to all recipients after anti-thymocyte globulin induction.

V shed 4 bases and J 4 bases; nucleotides not matched to a gene: 4. Germline values: CDR1 LNHDA, CDR2 SQIVND (reference sequence). The CDR3 runs to 15 residues. The protocol was immunoSEQ multiplex PCR, while the TCRdb copy is restricted to in-frame clones and leaves out a portion. Counted here are about 27,000 clones, 82% occurring once; the ten biggest clones make up roughly 0.7%. Study-wide findings and caveats: GvH clonotypes were identified within recipient marrow, with a subset emerging first in ileum or blood.

As regards this clone: Its antigen is as yet unknown.

Here the sequenced sample was unstimulated CD4+ T cells sorted from spleen or lymph node cells, taken before intestinal transplant. This chain uses TRBV19 with TRBJ1-1; 12 bases align to TRBD1. The clonotype originates from a human donor who received an intestinal transplant. The CDR3 loop reads CASSNRGQGATEAFF. DNA of the CDR3: TGTGCCAGTAGTAATCGGGGACAGGGGGCCACTGAAGCTTTCTTT.